This passage covers 2 T cell receptor beta chains from one sample sequenced in a study of blood T cell repertoires in COVID-19. TCRdb's copy holds only in-frame clones and misses some; the assay was immunoSEQ multiplex PCR. Of 200,000 to 250,000 clones listed, 70% to 85% are singletons. Sequencing input: PBMCs or T cells enriched from blood (not recorded which). These receptors were collected from a woman in her sixties who had recovered from COVID-19.

The V gene is TRBV29-1, the J gene TRBJ2-3; 8 positions match TRBD1. The junction had 6 bases not matched to a gene; V was cut back by 3 bases and J by 1 base. Germline V gives CDR1 SQVTM, CDR2 ANQGSEA. The CDR3 totals 15 residues. The DNA of the CDR3 is TGCAGCGTTGACCCTGCGGGACAGGGCACAGATACGCAGTATTTT. Translated, it gives CSVDPAGQGTDTQYF.

V usage is TRBV4-2 and J usage is TRBJ2-1; TRBD1 matches 8 bases. CDR1 is LGHNA, CDR2 YNFKEQ, per germline. V dropped 2 bases and J dropped 4; count of bases not matched to a gene: 7. CDR3 length: 16 residues. In nucleotides, the CDR3 is TGTGCCAGCAGCCAATCCCCACAGGGGGTTTACAATGAGCAGTTCTTC. As protein: CASSQSPQGVYNEQFF.